These T cell receptor beta chains were read from a single sample in a study of T cells expressing NK-cell markers. One entry per CDR3 protein, without DNA, is what TCRdb gives after re-calling the 5' RACE reads. The listing contains about 430,000 distinct CDR3 sequences. The specimen was blood T cells: a sorted CD56 or NKG2C T cell subset, CD4+ or CD8+ T cells, or bulk PBMC T cells (not recorded which). The receptors were sampled from a woman aged 45-65 years in good health. The CDR3 runs from the conserved cysteine through the conserved F or W.

CDR3aa: CASSLTHREPTGELFF
v_gene: TRBV4-2
j_gene: TRBJ2-2

CDR3aa: CASELGHTIYF
v_gene: TRBV12-3/TRBV12-4
j_gene: TRBJ1-3

CDR3aa: CASSLVTGTTNNEQFF
v_gene: TRBV5-6
j_gene: TRBJ2-1

CDR3aa: CASGLGQAGYEQYF
v_gene: TRBV12-5
j_gene: TRBJ2-7

CDR3aa: CSVGLQEDTQYF
v_gene: TRBV29-1
j_gene: TRBJ2-3

CDR3aa: CASSPLGTGRNEQFF
v_gene: TRBV12-3/TRBV12-4
j_gene: TRBJ2-1

CDR3aa: CASSLRHDPYEQYF
v_gene: TRBV27
j_gene: TRBJ2-7

CDR3aa: CAISFRIGSLETQYF
v_gene: TRBV10-3
j_gene: TRBJ2-5

CDR3aa: CSARFAWRAPDTQYF
v_gene: TRBV20-1
j_gene: TRBJ2-3

CDR3aa: CASSLVGQGFETQYF
v_gene: TRBV7-2
j_gene: TRBJ2-5

CDR3aa: CASSSSGSNQPQHF
v_gene: TRBV7-2
j_gene: TRBJ1-5

CDR3aa: CASSLAGQGAGEQFF
v_gene: TRBV5-1
j_gene: TRBJ2-1

CDR3aa: CASSQAGQIETQYF
v_gene: TRBV3-1
j_gene: TRBJ2-5

CDR3aa: CASSQGRTSGTVYEQYF
v_gene: TRBV3-1
j_gene: TRBJ2-7

CDR3aa: CASSQVGGKLFF
v_gene: TRBV4-1
j_gene: TRBJ1-4

CDR3aa: CASSPGLAGIVNEQFF
v_gene: TRBV5-1
j_gene: TRBJ2-1

CDR3aa: CASSLTRNNEQFF
v_gene: TRBV7-7
j_gene: TRBJ2-1

CDR3aa: CASSLRGRGTSGNNEQFF
v_gene: TRBV5-1
j_gene: TRBJ2-1

CDR3aa: CSAIRGGLPYYGYTF
v_gene: TRBV20-1
j_gene: TRBJ1-2

CDR3aa: CASSESLGLAGTDTQYF
v_gene: TRBV25-1
j_gene: TRBJ2-3

CDR3aa: CASSQVLAGLAASTDTQYF
v_gene: TRBV3-1
j_gene: TRBJ2-3

CDR3aa: CASSRIAGGGQETQYF
v_gene: TRBV7-3
j_gene: TRBJ2-5

CDR3aa: CASSFRQSWDNEQFF
v_gene: TRBV14
j_gene: TRBJ2-1

CDR3aa: CASRLDISSSEQYF
v_gene: TRBV28
j_gene: TRBJ2-7

CDR3aa: CASSSGVGPSGANVLTF
v_gene: TRBV6-5
j_gene: TRBJ2-6

CDR3aa: CASSGPGRRNTQYF
v_gene: TRBV5-6
j_gene: TRBJ2-3

CDR3aa: CASSRQGGGGYGYTF
v_gene: TRBV12-3/TRBV12-4
j_gene: TRBJ1-2

CDR3aa: CASSLIAGSSYEQYF
v_gene: TRBV12-3/TRBV12-4
j_gene: TRBJ2-7

CDR3aa: CASSVLVREDEQFF
v_gene: TRBV9
j_gene: TRBJ2-1

CDR3aa: CASRGEGLSNEQFF
v_gene: TRBV12-3/TRBV12-4
j_gene: TRBJ2-1

CDR3aa: CASSSGTGVADTQYF
v_gene: TRBV2
j_gene: TRBJ2-3

CDR3aa: CASSILAGQGTGYTF
v_gene: TRBV7-8
j_gene: TRBJ1-2

CDR3aa: CASRSDRDNSPLHF
v_gene: TRBV3-1
j_gene: TRBJ1-6

CDR3aa: CSAPSGLAGGQEQFF
v_gene: TRBV20-1
j_gene: TRBJ2-1

CDR3aa: CASSRDRVVGDEQFF
v_gene: TRBV7-9
j_gene: TRBJ2-1

CDR3aa: CASSKGHSKGETQYF
v_gene: TRBV5-6
j_gene: TRBJ2-5

CDR3aa: CASSISRQNTEAFF
v_gene: TRBV19
j_gene: TRBJ1-1

CDR3aa: CASSGGVWGSLRNQPQHF
v_gene: TRBV2
j_gene: TRBJ1-5

CDR3aa: CASSLGPVNTEAFF
v_gene: TRBV5-1
j_gene: TRBJ1-1

CDR3aa: CAISESYGYTF
v_gene: TRBV10-3
j_gene: TRBJ1-2

CDR3aa: CAISESSGFNEQFF
v_gene: TRBV10-3
j_gene: TRBJ2-1

CDR3aa: CASSWLGLVTEAFF
v_gene: TRBV5-1
j_gene: TRBJ1-1

CDR3aa: CASSFGDRTRSNYEQYF
v_gene: TRBV12-3/TRBV12-4
j_gene: TRBJ2-7

CDR3aa: CASSLQGLKNTEAFF
v_gene: TRBV28
j_gene: TRBJ1-1

CDR3aa: CASSPELTTEAFF
v_gene: TRBV7-9
j_gene: TRBJ1-1

CDR3aa: CSARGSSRGTDTQYF
v_gene: TRBV20-1
j_gene: TRBJ2-3

CDR3aa: CSALGLAGDEQYF
v_gene: TRBV20-1
j_gene: TRBJ2-7

CDR3aa: CASREGAGELFF
v_gene: TRBV6-6
j_gene: TRBJ2-2

CDR3aa: CASSLATDNNSPLHF
v_gene: TRBV5-1
j_gene: TRBJ1-6

CDR3aa: CASSLAWGKGEQFF
v_gene: TRBV7-9
j_gene: TRBJ2-1

CDR3aa: CSFGDGRPSGYTF
v_gene: TRBV29-1
j_gene: TRBJ1-2

CDR3aa: CASSFGTAGAEKLFF
v_gene: TRBV7-9
j_gene: TRBJ1-4

CDR3aa: CASTKGGPQETQYF
v_gene: TRBV12-3/TRBV12-4
j_gene: TRBJ2-5

CDR3aa: CASSLSRENAEQFF
v_gene: TRBV5-1
j_gene: TRBJ2-1

CDR3aa: CASSSDGLVTRGFF
v_gene: TRBV12-3/TRBV12-4
j_gene: TRBJ2-1